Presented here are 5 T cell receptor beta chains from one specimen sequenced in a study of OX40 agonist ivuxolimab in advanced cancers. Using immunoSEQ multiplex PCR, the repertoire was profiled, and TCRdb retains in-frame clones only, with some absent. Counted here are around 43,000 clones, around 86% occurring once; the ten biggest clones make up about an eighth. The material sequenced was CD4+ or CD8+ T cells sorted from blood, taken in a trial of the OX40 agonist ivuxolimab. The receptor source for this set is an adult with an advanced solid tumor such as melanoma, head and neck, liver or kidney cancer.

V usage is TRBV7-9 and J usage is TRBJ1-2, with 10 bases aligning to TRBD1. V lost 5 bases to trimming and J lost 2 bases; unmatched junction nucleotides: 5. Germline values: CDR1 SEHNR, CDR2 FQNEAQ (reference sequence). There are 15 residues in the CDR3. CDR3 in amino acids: CASSLGTGVNYGYTF. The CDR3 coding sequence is TGTGCCAGCAGCCTTGGGACAGGGGTAAACTATGGCTACACCTTC.

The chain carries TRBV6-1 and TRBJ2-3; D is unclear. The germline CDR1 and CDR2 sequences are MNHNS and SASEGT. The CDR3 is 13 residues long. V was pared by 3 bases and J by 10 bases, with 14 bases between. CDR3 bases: TGTGCCAGCAGTGACCAACCGGGCGTTGCGCAGTATTTT. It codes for CASSDQPGVAQYF.

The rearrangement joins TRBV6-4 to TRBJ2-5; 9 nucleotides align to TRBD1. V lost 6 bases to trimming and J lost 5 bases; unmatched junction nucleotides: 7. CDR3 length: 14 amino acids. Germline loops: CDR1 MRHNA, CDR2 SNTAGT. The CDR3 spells CASRQKGQGETQYF. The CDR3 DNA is TGTGCCAGCAGACAAAAAGGACAGGGGGAGACCCAGTACTTC.

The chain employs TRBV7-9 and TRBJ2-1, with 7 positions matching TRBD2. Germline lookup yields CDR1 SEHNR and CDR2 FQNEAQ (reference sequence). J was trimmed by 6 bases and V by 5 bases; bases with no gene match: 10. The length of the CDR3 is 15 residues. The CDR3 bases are TGTGCCAGCAGCCCCTTGGGAGGGCTCTTCAATGAGCAGTTCTTC. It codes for CASSPLGGLFNEQFF.

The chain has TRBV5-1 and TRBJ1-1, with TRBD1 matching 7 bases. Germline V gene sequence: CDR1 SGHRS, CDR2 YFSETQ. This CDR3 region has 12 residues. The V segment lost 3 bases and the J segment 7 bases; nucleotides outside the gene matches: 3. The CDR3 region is CASSYRTGEAFF. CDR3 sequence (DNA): TGCGCCAGCAGCTATAGGACAGGTGAAGCTTTCTTT.